These 2 T cell receptor beta chains came from one sample sequenced in a study of T cell responses to AZD1222 COVID-19 vaccine. Assay: immunoSEQ multiplex PCR; the TCRdb copy retains only in-frame clones and omits some. The table lists more than 100,000 clones, 88% of them singletons. The specimen comprised peripheral blood, sampled on day 0 of AZD1222 vaccination. The receptor source for this set is an adult in good health.

This clone came up a few times. The rearrangement uses TRBV11-2 and TRBJ1-2; D is possibly TRBD1 (5 bases). The CDR3 extends over 16 amino acids. In germline, CDR1 is SGHAT, CDR2 FQNNGV. Trimming removed 4 bases from V and 8 bases from J, with 23 bases in between. CDR3 coding DNA: TGTGCCAGCAGCTCAATCCGGGACGTGCTTTTCGGGGGCTACACCTTC. Its protein product is CASSSIRDVLFGGYTF.

The rearrangement links TRBV4-3 to TRBJ2-7; TRBD1 matches at 7 bases. V shed 0 bases and J 0 bases; nucleotides not matched to a gene: 8. The V gene's germline CDR1 is LGHNA and CDR2 YSLEER. The CDR3 covers 17 residues. This CDR3 reads CASSQDSRDSYSYEQYF. CDR3 sequence (DNA): TGCGCCAGCAGCCAAGATAGTAGGGACAGCTACTCCTACGAGCAGTACTTC.